Below are 22 T cell receptor beta chains sequenced from a single sample in a study of a mutant IDH1 vaccine in newly diagnosed glioma. This table comes from immunoSEQ multiplex PCR, and its TCRdb copy is limited to in-frame clones, with some not included. The sample records 50,000 to 55,000 clones, 65% being singletons. Time point denoted: week 47, end of study. A 20-mer mutant IDH1 peptide at 300 ug was injected subcutaneously with topical imiquimod. No antigens are known for them. The sample here was peripheral blood mononuclear cells (PBMCs), taken from a glioma patient whose treatment included an IDH1 peptide vaccine. These receptors originate from a man aged 40-55 years with glioma. Some clones in this sample may be carry-over from other donors' samples.

This clone was recorded a few times. CDR3: CASSLRGNTEAFF. CDR3 in DNA: TGTGCCAGCAGTTTACGGGGGAACACTGAAGCTTTCTTT. This chain connects TRBV27 to TRBJ1-1; no reliable D call. Germline V gives CDR1 MNHEY, CDR2 SMNVEV (reference sequence). V was shortened by 2 bases and J by 1 base, with 5 bases between the two germline ends. This CDR3 spans 13 amino acids.

The chain has TRBV6-5 and TRBJ1-1; no firm D call. Germline CDR1 is MNHEY and CDR2 is SVGAGI. The V and J ends lost 6 bases and 5 bases respectively, with 7 bases between them. The CDR3 length is 11 residues. This CDR3 reads CASRDGTEAFF. The CDR3 DNA follows: TGTGCCAGCAGAGATGGGACTGAAGCTTTCTTT.

The DNA for the CDR3 is TGTGCCAGCAGCTTGGGGGGACACCAGGCGGGGACCCAGTACTTC. It is translated as CASSLGGHQAGTQYF. This rearrangement joins TRBV9 to TRBJ2-5; the D call may be TRBD1 or TRBD2 (6 bases each). This CDR3 is 15 amino acids long. Trimming cost V 4 bases and J 7 bases, with 20 bases left between them. The germline CDR1 and CDR2 sequences are SGDLS and YYNGEE. Filled out from reference TRBV9 and TRBJ2-5, the complete variable domain reads DSGVTQTPKHLITATGQRVTLRCSPRSGDLSVYWYQQSLDQGLQFLIQYYNGEERAKGNILERFSAQQFPDLHSELNLSSLELGDSALYFCASSLGGHQAGTQYFGPGTRLLVL.

V and J are TRBV4-1 and TRBJ1-1, with 9 positions matching TRBD1. CDR3 size: 16 residues. Germline CDR1 and CDR2: MGHRA and YSYEKL. The V gene end was trimmed by 4 bases and the J gene end by 3 bases; junction bases not matched to a gene: 9. Here the CDR3 DNA reads TGCGCCAGCAGCCCGAGCCTGGGACAGGGTTACACTGAAGCTTTCTTT. It codes for CASSPSLGQGYTEAFF.

This clone showed up just a few times. The rearrangement joins TRBV6-1 to TRBJ1-1; TRBD1 matches at 7 bases. Trimming cost V 6 bases and J 7 bases; bases outside gene matches: 5. Looked up from germline, CDR1 is MNHNS and CDR2 is SASEGT. The CDR3 extends over 12 amino acids. CDR3 DNA: TGTGCCAGCAGGGTCAACAGGGGTGAAGCTTTCTTT. It yields the protein CASRVNRGEAFF.

CDR3 region: CASSITDTQYF. The CDR3 DNA follows: TGTGCCAGCAGCATCACAGATACGCAGTATTTT. The chain links TRBV11-2 to TRBJ2-3; D gene uncertain. CDR3 size: 11 residues. Germline CDR1 and CDR2: SGHAT and FQNNGV. V lost 5 bases and J lost 2, with 2 bases in between.

This clone has just a few counts. CDR3 sequence reads: CASSSWTDTYEQYF. CDR3 sequence (DNA): TGCGCCAGCAGCTCTTGGACCGATACCTACGAGCAGTACTTC. The rearrangement links TRBV5-1 to TRBJ2-7; D remains ambiguous. The V gene's germline CDR1 is SGHRS and CDR2 YFSETQ. This CDR3 is 14 amino acids long. V dropped 3 bases and J dropped 2 bases, with 12 bases sitting between them.

This sequence joins TRBV6-6 and TRBJ1-2; no clear D. This CDR3 is built from 11 residues. Trimming removed 5 bases at V and 7 bases at J, with 8 bases between. In germline, CDR1 is MNHNY, CDR2 SVGAGI (reference sequence). The CDR3 coding sequence is TGTGCCAGCAGTCATAGTCTTGGCTACACCTTC. Translating gives CASSHSLGYTF.

This clone has only a few counts. The DNA for the CDR3 is TGCAGCGTTGGGGGGTTGCGGGGGGTAAACAATGAGCAGTTCTTC. Translated, it gives CSVGGLRGVNNEQFF. The J gene is TRBJ2-1, the V gene TRBV29-1, with TRBD2 matching over 8 bases. The CDR3 contains 15 residues. Trimming took 4 bases from V and 5 from J; bases not matched to a gene: 10. Germline V gene data show CDR1 as SQVTM and CDR2 as ANQGSEA.

The genes are TRBV2 and TRBJ2-2; tentatively, D is TRBD1 (5 bases). Trimming stripped 4 bases from V and 7 bases from J, with 16 bases between. Germline CDR1 is SNHLY and CDR2 is FYNNEI. This CDR3 has 15 amino acids. CDR3 protein: CASSVETVSFGELFF. The CDR3 bases are TGTGCCAGCAGTGTTGAGACAGTCTCGTTCGGGGAGCTGTTTTTT.

The chain couples TRBV5-3 to TRBJ2-1; weak D call: TRBD1 (6 bases). TRBV5-3 is an open reading frame, and its role is uncertain. Trimming pared 4 bases from V and 8 bases from J, leaving 13 bases between. The CDR3 length is 13 residues. In DNA, the CDR3 is TGTGCCAGAAGCCAGGGACAATTGGATGAGCAGTTCTTC. Protein sequence: CARSQGQLDEQFF.

The chain uses TRBV2 and TRBJ1-4, with D tentatively TRBD1 (5 bases). Germline CDR1 and CDR2: SNHLY and FYNNEI. There are 12 residues in the CDR3. Between the trimmed V and J ends, which lost 7 bases and 6 bases, there was a span of 9 bases. In DNA form, the CDR3 reads TGTGCCAGCAAGGACACGGATGAAAAACTGTTTTTT. It translates to CASKDTDEKLFF.

The genes are TRBV6-5 and TRBJ2-5; D unresolved. V was trimmed by 3 bases and J by 2 bases, leaving 7 bases between them. There are 13 residues in the CDR3. Germline loops: CDR1 MNHEY, CDR2 SVGAGI. The CDR3 DNA follows: TGTGCCAGCAGTTATACAGCACAAGAGACCCAGTACTTC. Residues: CASSYTAQETQYF.

This clone occurred a few times. The chain recombines TRBV4-2 with TRBJ1-2; tentatively, D is TRBD1 (5 bases). The germline gives CDR1 LGHNA, CDR2 YNFKEQ. This CDR3 has 17 residues. The ends were cut back, 4 bases at V and 7 bases at J, with 25 bases in the middle. CDR3 bases: TGTGCCAGCAGCCCAAAAACCTTGACGGGGGAATGGGGTGGCTACACCTTC. It specifies CASSPKTLTGEWGGYTF.

This clone was seen a few times. The chain links TRBV9 to TRBJ2-7, with 9 bases aligning to TRBD1. Germline V lookup: CDR1 SGDLS, CDR2 YYNGEE. V was pared by 0 bases and J by 6 bases, with 4 bases of the junction left unmatched. This CDR3 contains 14 residues. This chain's CDR3 is CASSVGGTGFEQYF. The CDR3 region has the DNA TGTGCCAGCAGCGTAGGGGGGACAGGGTTCGAGCAGTACTTC.

The rearrangement joins TRBV15 to TRBJ1-4; D not resolved. Trimming shortened V by 5 bases and J by 7 bases, and 17 bases separated the two germline ends. CDR1 and CDR2 from the germline V gene are LNHNV and YYDKDF (reference sequence). The CDR3 totals 15 residues. The CDR3 protein is CATSAGSVTSEKLFF. The CDR3 DNA is TGTGCCACCAGCGCCGGATCCGTTACCTCTGAAAAACTGTTTTTT.

This clone was recorded once. V and J are TRBV6-5 and TRBJ1-3; D unclear. The CDR3 is made up of 15 amino acids. V lost 0 bases and J 0 bases, leaving 6 bases between the germline ends. CDR1 and CDR2 (germline): MNHEY, SVGAGI. The CDR3 DNA sequence: TGTGCCAGCAGTTACTCGGGGTTCTCTGGAAACACCATATATTTT. Translated, it gives CASSYSGFSGNTIYF.

The chain has TRBV7-2 and TRBJ1-5; D is unresolved. V dropped 3 bases and J dropped 4 bases, with 4 bases sitting between them. CDR3 length: 12 amino acids. The germline V gene has CDR1 SGHTA and CDR2 FQGNSA. The DNA of the CDR3 is TGTGCCAGCAGCTTCCAGAATCAGCCCCAGCATTTT. Amino acid sequence: CASSFQNQPQHF. Full variable domain (outside the CDR3, taken from reference TRBV7-2 and TRBJ1-5): GAGVSQSPSNKVTEKGKDVELRCDPISGHTALYWYRQSLGQGLEFLIYFQGNSAPDKSGLPSDRFSAERTGGSVSTLTIQRTQQEDSAVYLCASSFQNQPQHFGDGTRLSIL.

This clone was seen a handful of times. The chain is built from TRBV15 and TRBJ2-5, with 7 bases that match TRBD2. CDR3 length equals 13 residues. Trimming took 5 bases from V and 5 from J; bases not matched to a gene: 5. The germline gives CDR1 LNHNV, CDR2 YYDKDF (reference sequence). The CDR3 DNA is TGTGCCACCAGCGGAATCGGGGGGGAGACCCAGTACTTC. It specifies CATSGIGGETQYF.

This clone was counted only a few times. This chain connects TRBV5-6 to TRBJ1-4, with D unresolved. Germline V lookup: CDR1 SGHDT, CDR2 YYEEEE. V lost 0 bases to trimming and J lost 0 bases, with 9 bases between them. This CDR3 is built from 16 residues. Written as DNA, the CDR3 is TGTGCCAGCAGCTTGGGGTGGAAGACAACTAATGAAAAACTGTTTTTT. Its translation: CASSLGWKTTNEKLFF. Full variable domain (remainder filled in from reference TRBV5-6 and TRBJ1-4): DAGVTQSPTHLIKTRGQQVTLRCSPKSGHDTVSWYQQALGQGPQFIFQYYEEEERQRGNFPDRFSGHQFPNYSSELNVNALLLGDSALYLCASSLGWKTTNEKLFFGSGTQLSVL.

The chain links TRBV9 to TRBJ1-3; 7 bases match TRBD1. Germline V lookup: CDR1 SGDLS, CDR2 YYNGEE. The V segment lost 3 bases and the J segment 0 bases; nucleotides outside the gene matches: 9. There are 17 residues in the CDR3. The CDR3 coding sequence is TGTGCCAGCAGCGGCCAGACAGGGCTCCTCTCTGGAAACACCATATATTTT. Translation: CASSGQTGLLSGNTIYF.

The chain joins TRBV4-1 to TRBJ2-7; D uncertain. V lost 4 bases to trimming and J lost 3 bases, with 10 bases between them. This CDR3 has 13 residues. Germline V CDR1 and CDR2: MGHRA, YSYEKL. CDR3 protein: CASSRGFLYEQYF. The CDR3 nucleotides read TGCGCCAGCAGCCGTGGGTTCCTCTACGAGCAGTACTTC.